Each of the 20 T cell receptor beta chains below was sequenced from the same sample in a study of blood T cell repertoires in COVID-19. The protocol was immunoSEQ multiplex PCR, while the TCRdb copy is restricted to in-frame clones and leaves out a portion. The table includes around 60,000 clones, just under 75% detected once. Sequenced input: peripheral blood. The receptors derive from a woman aged 70 to 79 with COVID-19, enrolled during active disease.

Only one count was recorded for this clone. This chain joins TRBV10-3 and TRBJ2-3; 8 bases fit TRBD2. The CDR3 consists of 16 residues. Trimming removed 3 bases from V and 2 bases from J; junction bases left unmatched: 7. Germline CDR1 and CDR2: ENHRY and SYGVKD. This CDR3 reads CAISDGLAGHTDTQYF. The CDR3 nucleotides read TGTGCCATCAGTGACGGGCTAGCGGGCCACACAGATACGCAGTATTTT.

The chain is built from TRBV4-1 and TRBJ1-2; possibly TRBD1 for D (5 bases). The V end lost 4 bases, the J end lost 4 bases, and 22 bases lay between the germline ends. Germline lookup yields CDR1 MGHRA and CDR2 YSYEKL. The CDR3 length is 17 residues. In DNA, the CDR3 is TGCGCCAGCAGCCTCCCCAATGTTCCAGGGTTTAGCTATGGCTACACCTTC. It is translated as CASSLPNVPGFSYGYTF.

This sequence joins TRBV6-2 or TRBV6-3 and TRBJ2-2; possible D gene TRBD2, 6 bases. Trimming took off 6 bases at V and 5 bases at J, with 16 bases between the two ends. This CDR3 region has 15 residues. CDR1 and CDR2 from the germline V gene are MNHEY and SVGEGT. This CDR3 reads CASSPSDAGTGELFF. The CDR3 DNA is TGTGCCAGCAGCCCCTCGGATGCGGGAACCGGGGAGCTGTTTTTT.

J is TRBJ2-2 and V is TRBV6-5, with D hard to call. CDR1 is MNHEY and CDR2 is SVGAGI in the germline V gene. The CDR3 has 14 amino acids. The germline V and J ends were trimmed by 5 bases and 3 bases, with 10 bases remaining between them. CDR3 nucleotides: TGTGCCAGCAGTCAAATCCGGGACACCGGGGAGCTGTTTTTT. Its protein product is CASSQIRDTGELFF.

The CDR3 nucleotides are TGTGCCAGCAGCCACCCCCGCGGGAACACCGGGGAGCTGTTTTTT. It is translated as CASSHPRGNTGELFF. V is TRBV6-2 or TRBV6-3 and J is TRBJ2-2; D unresolved. Germline V gene data show CDR1 as MNHEY and CDR2 as SVGEGT. The CDR3 length is 15 residues. V was cut by 6 bases and J by 1 base, with 12 bases left in between.

This chain connects TRBV7-9 to TRBJ1-2, with D tentatively TRBD1 (6 bases). Germline CDR1 reads SEHNR; CDR2 reads FQNEAQ (reference sequence). This CDR3 comprises 12 residues. V was clipped by 6 bases and J by 4 bases, with 9 bases between them. CDR3 coding DNA: TGTGCCAGCAGGGGGGACATCTATGGCTACACCTTC. Its translation: CASRGDIYGYTF.

The chain combines TRBV7-9 with TRBJ1-3; 8 positions match TRBD1. In germline, CDR1 is SEHNR, CDR2 FQNEAQ (reference sequence). CDR3 length equals 17 residues. Trimming took 7 bases from V and 0 from J; bases not matched to a gene: 11. CDR3 bases: TGTGCCAGCATGCCCTCAACGACAGGGGCCTCTGGAAACACCATATATTTT. Amino acid sequence: CASMPSTTGASGNTIYF.

The CDR3 nucleotides read TGTGCCAGCAGCCCCGGACTAGCGGGAGGTCACAATGAGCAGTTCTTC. It codes for CASSPGLAGGHNEQFF. The V and J genes are TRBV7-6 and TRBJ2-1; 14 bases map to TRBD2. With V trimmed by 5 bases and J by 5 bases, 5 bases remained unmatched. Germline CDR1 reads SGHVS; CDR2 reads FNYEAQ. This CDR3 contains 16 residues.

The rearrangement links TRBV3-1 (or the pseudogene TRBV3-2) to TRBJ1-3; a weak D match, TRBD1 (6 bases). Trimming left V 4 bases short and J 0 bases short, with 13 bases between. Looked up from germline, CDR1 is LGHDT and CDR2 is YNNKEL (reference sequence). The CDR3 sequence is 16 residues long. This CDR3 reads CASSLGQSRSGNTIYF. DNA for the CDR3: TGTGCCAGCAGCCTCGGACAGTCCCGCTCTGGAAACACCATATATTTT.

This clone was observed a single time. The J gene is TRBJ2-5, the V gene TRBV7-3, with D possibly matching TRBD2 (5 bases). V dropped 1 base and J dropped 3 bases, with 6 bases sitting between them. CDR3 length: 13 amino acids. Germline V gives CDR1 SGHTA, CDR2 FQGTGA. The CDR3 DNA reads TGTGCCAGCAGCTTAAGTAGCGAAGAGACCCAGTACTTC. Its protein is CASSLSSEETQYF.

V and J are TRBV9 and TRBJ2-5, with D possibly matching TRBD1 (5 bases). The germline CDR1 and CDR2 sequences are SGDLS and YYNGEE. V lost 0 bases to trimming and J lost 7 bases, with 13 bases between them. This CDR3 contains 14 residues. CDR3 sequence: CASSVGGSLGTQYF. The CDR3 bases are TGTGCCAGCAGCGTAGGGGGCTCCCTCGGGACCCAGTACTTC.

The CDR3 bases are TGTGCCATCAGACGAGCGGTGGGCCCTAATGAAAAACTGTTTTTT. It encodes CAIRRAVGPNEKLFF. The rearrangement links TRBV10-3 to TRBJ1-4; D not certain. Germline values: CDR1 ENHRY, CDR2 SYGVKD. The CDR3 is made up of 15 amino acids. V was shortened by 6 bases and J by 3 bases, with 14 bases between the two germline ends.

V and J are TRBV12-5 and TRBJ2-6; 9 bases align to TRBD1. The CDR3 is 19 amino acids. J gave up 1 base and V 2 bases, and 9 bases lay outside the gene matches. CDR1 and CDR2 (germline): LGHNT, FRNRAP. The CDR3 protein is CASGLPRTGASSGANVLTF. The CDR3 coding sequence is TGTGCTAGTGGTTTGCCCCGGACAGGGGCCTCATCTGGGGCCAACGTCCTGACTTTC.

This clone was counted only a few times. The chain couples TRBV2 to TRBJ2-5; D remains ambiguous. The CDR3 consists of 13 residues. Germline assignment: CDR1 SNHLY and CDR2 FYNNEI. Trimming left V 5 bases short and J 5 bases short, with 12 bases between. Here the CDR3 reads CASSRGPRETQYF. The CDR3 DNA sequence: TGTGCCAGCAGTCGAGGCCCCCGGGAGACCCAGTACTTC.

This CDR3 reads CASSFTGNEQFF. In nucleotides, the CDR3 is TGTGCCAGCAGTTTTACCGGCAATGAGCAGTTCTTC. The chain has TRBV12-3 or TRBV12-4 and TRBJ2-1, with D unclear. Trimming shortened V by 3 bases and J by 6 bases, and 6 bases separated the two germline ends. This CDR3 contains 12 residues.

CDR3 region: CASSLRQGNTEAFF. Written as DNA, the CDR3 is TGTGCCAGCAGCTTGCGTCAGGGAAACACTGAAGCTTTCTTT. The chain uses TRBV5-6 and TRBJ1-1; a weak D match, TRBD1 (5 bases). From germline, CDR1 is SGHDT and CDR2 YYEEEE. The CDR3 totals 14 residues. Deletions cut 1 base from V and 2 bases from J, with 9 bases between.

This chain links TRBV7-8 with TRBJ1-5, with D unresolved. Germline CDR1 reads SGHVS; CDR2 reads FQNEAQ. This CDR3 spans 18 amino acids. Trimming took 6 bases from V and 0 from J, leaving 21 bases between them. The CDR3 region has the DNA TGTGCCAGCAGTCCAGTGAGGGTTACCCTCAATAGCAATCAGCCCCAGCATTTT. It yields the protein CASSPVRVTLNSNQPQHF.

V gene TRBV18 combines with J gene TRBJ2-6, with 9 bases lining up with TRBD1. In germline, CDR1 is KGHSH, CDR2 LQKENI. Germline trimming cut 2 bases from V and 0 bases from J; bases unmatched to any gene: 2. This CDR3 comprises 17 residues. CDR3 nucleotides: TGTGCCAGCTCACCAGTGACAGGGGGCTCTGGGGCCAACGTCCTGACTTTC. It is translated as CASSPVTGGSGANVLTF.

The chain joins TRBV20-1 to TRBJ1-3; D is ambiguous. The CDR3 spans 11 residues. Germline loops: CDR1 DFQATT, CDR2 SNEGSKA (reference sequence). Trimming removed 1 base from V and 4 bases from J, with 2 bases in between. DNA of the CDR3: TGCAGTGCTAGAGTAGGAAACACCATATATTTT. This sequence encodes CSARVGNTIYF.

This clone was seen once. This chain connects TRBV10-3 to TRBJ2-5; TRBD2 matches at 8 bases. CDR1 is ENHRY and CDR2 is SYGVKD in the germline V gene. V shed 4 bases, J shed 4 bases, and the junction held 2 bases outside the gene matches. The CDR3 length is 13 residues. CDR3 nucleotides: TGTGCCATCAGTGGAGCGGGAGTAGAGACCCAGTACTTC. Its protein product is CAISGAGVETQYF.